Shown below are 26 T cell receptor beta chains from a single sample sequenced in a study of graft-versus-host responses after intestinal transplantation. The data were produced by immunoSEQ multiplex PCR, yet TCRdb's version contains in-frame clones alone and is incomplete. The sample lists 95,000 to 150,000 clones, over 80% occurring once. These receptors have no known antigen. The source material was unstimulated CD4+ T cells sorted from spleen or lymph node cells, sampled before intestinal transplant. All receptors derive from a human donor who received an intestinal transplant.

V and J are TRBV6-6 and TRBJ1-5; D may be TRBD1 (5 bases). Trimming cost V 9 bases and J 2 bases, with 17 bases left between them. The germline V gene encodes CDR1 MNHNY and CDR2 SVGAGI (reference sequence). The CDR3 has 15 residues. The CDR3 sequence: CASVRGAGRNQPQHF. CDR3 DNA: TGTGCCAGTGTTCGAGGGGCAGGTCGCAATCAGCCCCAGCATTTT.

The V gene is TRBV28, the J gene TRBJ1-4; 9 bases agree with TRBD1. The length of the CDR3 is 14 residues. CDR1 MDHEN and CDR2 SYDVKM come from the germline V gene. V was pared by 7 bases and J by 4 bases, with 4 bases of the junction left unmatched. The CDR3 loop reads CASTTTGGNEKLFF. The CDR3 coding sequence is TGTGCCAGCACCACGACAGGGGGTAATGAAAAACTGTTTTTT.

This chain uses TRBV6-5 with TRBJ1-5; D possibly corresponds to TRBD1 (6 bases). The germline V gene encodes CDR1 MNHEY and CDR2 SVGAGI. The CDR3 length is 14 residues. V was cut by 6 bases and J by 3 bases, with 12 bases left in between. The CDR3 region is CASRKTGLNQPQHF. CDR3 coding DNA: TGTGCCAGCAGAAAGACAGGACTCAATCAGCCCCAGCATTTT.

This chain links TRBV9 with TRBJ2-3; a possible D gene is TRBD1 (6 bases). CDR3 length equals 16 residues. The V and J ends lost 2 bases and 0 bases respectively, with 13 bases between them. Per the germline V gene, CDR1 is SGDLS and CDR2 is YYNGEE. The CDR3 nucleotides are TGTGCCAGCAGCGTTAGGGGGACCCTTAGCACAGATACGCAGTATTTT. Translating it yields CASSVRGTLSTDTQYF.

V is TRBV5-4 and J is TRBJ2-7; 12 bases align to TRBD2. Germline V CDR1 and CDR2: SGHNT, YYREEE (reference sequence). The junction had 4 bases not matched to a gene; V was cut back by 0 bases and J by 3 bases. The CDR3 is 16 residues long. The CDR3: CASSLGLAGDNYEQYF. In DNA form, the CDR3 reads TGTGCCAGCAGCTTGGGACTAGCGGGAGACAACTACGAGCAGTACTTC.

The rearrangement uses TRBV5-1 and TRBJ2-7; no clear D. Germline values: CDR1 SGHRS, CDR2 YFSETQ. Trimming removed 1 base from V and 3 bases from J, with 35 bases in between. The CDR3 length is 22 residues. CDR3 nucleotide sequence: TGCGCCAGCAGCTTGTGGCTCCTGGGAACTTTGAGTAGTCGAGCTGGGATCTACGAGCAGTACTTC. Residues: CASSLWLLGTLSSRAGIYEQYF.

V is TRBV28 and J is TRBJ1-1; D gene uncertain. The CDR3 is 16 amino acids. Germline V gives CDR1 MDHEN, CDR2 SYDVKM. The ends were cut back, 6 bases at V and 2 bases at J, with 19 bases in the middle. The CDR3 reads CASSNGRRAINTEAFF. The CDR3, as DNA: TGTGCCAGCAGCAATGGCCGGCGGGCCATTAACACTGAAGCTTTCTTT.

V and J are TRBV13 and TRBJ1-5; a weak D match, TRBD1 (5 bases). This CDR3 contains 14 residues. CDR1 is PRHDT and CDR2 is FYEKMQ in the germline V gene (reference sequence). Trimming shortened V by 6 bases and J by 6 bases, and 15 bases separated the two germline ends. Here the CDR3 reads CASRKAGGSQPQHF. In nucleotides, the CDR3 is TGTGCCAGCAGAAAGGCGGGGGGGTCTCAGCCCCAGCATTTT.

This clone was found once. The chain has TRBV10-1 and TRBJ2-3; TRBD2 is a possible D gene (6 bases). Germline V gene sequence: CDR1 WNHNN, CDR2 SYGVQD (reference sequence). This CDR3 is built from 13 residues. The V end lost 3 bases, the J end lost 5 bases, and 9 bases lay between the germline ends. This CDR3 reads CASSDGGKDTQYF. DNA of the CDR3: TGCGCCAGCAGTGACGGCGGGAAAGATACGCAGTATTTT.

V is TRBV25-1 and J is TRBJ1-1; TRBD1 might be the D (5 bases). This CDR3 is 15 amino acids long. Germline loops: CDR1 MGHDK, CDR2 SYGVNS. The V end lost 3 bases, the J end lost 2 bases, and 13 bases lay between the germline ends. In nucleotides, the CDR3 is TGTGCCAGCAGTGACACAGGCCGGGGAAACACTGAAGCTTTCTTT. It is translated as CASSDTGRGNTEAFF.

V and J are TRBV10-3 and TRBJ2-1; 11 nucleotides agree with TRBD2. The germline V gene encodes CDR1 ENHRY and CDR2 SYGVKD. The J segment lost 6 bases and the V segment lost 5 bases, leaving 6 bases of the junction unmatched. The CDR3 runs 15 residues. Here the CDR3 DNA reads TGTGCCATCAGTTTACTAGCGGGAGACCTCAATGAGCAGTTCTTC. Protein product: CAISLLAGDLNEQFF.

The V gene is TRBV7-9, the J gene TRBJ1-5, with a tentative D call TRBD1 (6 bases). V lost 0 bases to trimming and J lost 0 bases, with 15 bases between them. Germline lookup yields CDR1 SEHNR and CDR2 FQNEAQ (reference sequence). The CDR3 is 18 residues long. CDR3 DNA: TGTGCCAGCAGCTTAGCTGGGAAGGGGGGGTATAGCAATCAGCCCCAGCATTTT. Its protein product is CASSLAGKGGYSNQPQHF.

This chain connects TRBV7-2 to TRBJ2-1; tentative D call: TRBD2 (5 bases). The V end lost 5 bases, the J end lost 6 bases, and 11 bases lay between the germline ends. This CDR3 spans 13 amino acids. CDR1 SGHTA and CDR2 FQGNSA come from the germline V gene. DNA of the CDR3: TGTGCCAGCAGCGTAGACTACGCCAATGAGCAGTTCTTC. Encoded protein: CASSVDYANEQFF.

The CDR3 bases are TGTGCCAGCAGTTACGAGACGGACTACGAGCAGTACTTC. This gives the protein CASSYETDYEQYF. V is TRBV6-5 and J is TRBJ2-5; D is ambiguous. Matching the DNA end better, TRBJ2-7 makes the J call doubtful. This CDR3 contains 13 residues. Germline lookup yields CDR1 MNHEY and CDR2 SVGAGI.

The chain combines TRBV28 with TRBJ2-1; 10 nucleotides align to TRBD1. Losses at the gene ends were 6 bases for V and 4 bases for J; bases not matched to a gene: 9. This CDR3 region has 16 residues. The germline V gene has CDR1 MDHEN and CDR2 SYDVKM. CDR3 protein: CASSPVGQGFYNEQFF. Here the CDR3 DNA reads TGTGCCAGCAGCCCCGTGGGACAGGGGTTTTACAATGAGCAGTTCTTC.

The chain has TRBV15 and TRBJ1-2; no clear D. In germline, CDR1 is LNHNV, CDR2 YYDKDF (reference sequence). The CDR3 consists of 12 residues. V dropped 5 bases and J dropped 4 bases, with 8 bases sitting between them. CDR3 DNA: TGTGCCACCAGCCCCGACACCTATGGCTACACCTTC. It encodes CATSPDTYGYTF. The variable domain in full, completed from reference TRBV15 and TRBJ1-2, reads DAMVIQNPRYQVTQFGKPVTLSCSQTLNHNVMYWYQQKSSQAPKLLFHYYDKDFNNEADTPDNFQSRRPNTSFCFLDIRSPGLGDTAMYLCATSPDTYGYTFGSGTRLTVV.

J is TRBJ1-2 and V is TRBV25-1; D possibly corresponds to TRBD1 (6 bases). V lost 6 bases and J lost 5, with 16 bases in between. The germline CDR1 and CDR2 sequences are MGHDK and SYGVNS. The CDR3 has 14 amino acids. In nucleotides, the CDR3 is TGTGCCAGCAGCTTGACCCTTCAGGGGTATGGCTACACCTTC. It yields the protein CASSLTLQGYGYTF.

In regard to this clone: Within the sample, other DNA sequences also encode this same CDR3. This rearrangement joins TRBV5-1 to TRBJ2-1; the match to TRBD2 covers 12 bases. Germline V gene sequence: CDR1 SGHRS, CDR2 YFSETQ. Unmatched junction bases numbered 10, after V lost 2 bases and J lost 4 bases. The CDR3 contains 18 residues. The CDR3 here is CASSLRLAGGPSYNEQFF. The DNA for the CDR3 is TGCGCCAGCAGCTTAAGGCTAGCGGGAGGGCCCTCGTACAATGAGCAGTTCTTC.

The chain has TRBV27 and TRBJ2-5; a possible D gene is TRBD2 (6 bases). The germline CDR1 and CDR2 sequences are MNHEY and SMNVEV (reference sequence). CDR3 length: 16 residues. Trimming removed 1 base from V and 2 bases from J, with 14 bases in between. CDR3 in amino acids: CASSLWSGQRQETQYF. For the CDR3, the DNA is TGTGCCAGCAGTTTATGGAGCGGGCAGAGGCAAGAGACCCAGTACTTC.

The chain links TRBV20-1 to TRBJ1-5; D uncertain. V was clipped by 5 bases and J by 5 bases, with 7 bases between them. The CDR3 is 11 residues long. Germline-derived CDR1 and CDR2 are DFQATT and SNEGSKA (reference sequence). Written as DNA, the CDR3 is TGCAGTGCTGCTTCCGATCAGCCCCAGCATTTT. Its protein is CSAASDQPQHF.

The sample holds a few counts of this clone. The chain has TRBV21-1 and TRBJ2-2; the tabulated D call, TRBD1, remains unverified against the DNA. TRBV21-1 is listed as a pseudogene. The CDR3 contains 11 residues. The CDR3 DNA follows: TGTGCCAGTACAGGAACCGGGGAGCTGTTTTTT. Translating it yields CASTGTGELFF.

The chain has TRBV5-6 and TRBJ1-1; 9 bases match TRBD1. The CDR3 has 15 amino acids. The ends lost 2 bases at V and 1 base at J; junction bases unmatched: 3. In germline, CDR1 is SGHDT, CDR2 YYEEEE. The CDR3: CASSFTGGGNTEAFF. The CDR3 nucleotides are TGTGCCAGCAGCTTTACAGGGGGCGGGAACACTGAAGCTTTCTTT.

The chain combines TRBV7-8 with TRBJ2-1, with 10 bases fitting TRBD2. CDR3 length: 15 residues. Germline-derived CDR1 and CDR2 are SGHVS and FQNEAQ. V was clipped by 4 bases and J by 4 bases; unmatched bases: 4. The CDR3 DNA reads TGTGCCAGCAGCTCCCCTAGCGGGAGTTACAATGAGCAGTTCTTC. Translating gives CASSSPSGSYNEQFF.

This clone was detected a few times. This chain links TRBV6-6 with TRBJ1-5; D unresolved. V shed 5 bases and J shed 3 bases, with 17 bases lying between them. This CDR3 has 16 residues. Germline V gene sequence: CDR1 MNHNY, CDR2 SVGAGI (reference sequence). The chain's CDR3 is CASSPTGKGTNQPQHF. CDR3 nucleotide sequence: TGTGCCAGCAGTCCGACGGGGAAGGGAACCAATCAGCCCCAGCATTTT.

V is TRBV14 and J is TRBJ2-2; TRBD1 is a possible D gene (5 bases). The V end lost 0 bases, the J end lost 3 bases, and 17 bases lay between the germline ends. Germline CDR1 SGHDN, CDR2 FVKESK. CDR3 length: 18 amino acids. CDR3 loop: CASSQDSIREWDTGELFF. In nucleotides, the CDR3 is TGTGCCAGCAGCCAAGATTCAATCAGGGAATGGGACACCGGGGAGCTGTTTTTT.

The CDR3 protein is CASSRGQATYEQYF. The CDR3 bases are TGTGCCAGCAGCCGGGGACAGGCGACCTACGAGCAGTACTTC. The chain carries TRBV7-9 and TRBJ2-7, with 8 bases lining up with TRBD1. CDR3 length equals 14 residues. The V gene end was trimmed by 5 bases and the J gene end by 2 bases; junction bases not matched to a gene: 5. Germline V CDR1 and CDR2: SEHNR, FQNEAQ (reference sequence). Complete variable domain (other parts from reference TRBV7-9 and TRBJ2-7): DTGVSQNPRHKITKRGQNVTFRCDPISEHNRLYWYRQTLGQGPEFLTYFQNEAQLEKSRLLSDRFSAERPKGSFSTLEIQRTEQGDSAMYLCASSRGQATYEQYFGPGTRLTVT.